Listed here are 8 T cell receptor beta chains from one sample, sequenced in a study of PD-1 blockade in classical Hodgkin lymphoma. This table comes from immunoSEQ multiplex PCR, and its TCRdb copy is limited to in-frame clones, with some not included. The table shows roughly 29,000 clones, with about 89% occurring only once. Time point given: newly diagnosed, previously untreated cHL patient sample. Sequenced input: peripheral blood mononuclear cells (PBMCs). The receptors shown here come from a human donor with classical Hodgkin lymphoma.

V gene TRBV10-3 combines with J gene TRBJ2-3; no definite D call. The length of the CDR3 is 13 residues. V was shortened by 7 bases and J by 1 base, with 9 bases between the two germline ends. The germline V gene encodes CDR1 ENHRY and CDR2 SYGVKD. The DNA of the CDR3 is TGTGCCATCACGAACTCCCGCACAGATACGCAGTATTTT. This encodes CAITNSRTDTQYF.

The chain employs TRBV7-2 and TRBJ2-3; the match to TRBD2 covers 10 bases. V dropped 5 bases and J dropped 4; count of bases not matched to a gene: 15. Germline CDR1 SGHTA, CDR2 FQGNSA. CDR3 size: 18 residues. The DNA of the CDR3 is TGTGCCAGCAGCCAGAGGGGGGCTAGCGGGAGTGGGGCAGATACGCAGTATTTT. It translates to CASSQRGASGSGADTQYF.

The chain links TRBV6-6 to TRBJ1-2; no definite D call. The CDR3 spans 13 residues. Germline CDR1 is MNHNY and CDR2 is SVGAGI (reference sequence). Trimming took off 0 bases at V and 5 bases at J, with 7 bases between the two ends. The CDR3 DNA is TGTGCCAGCAGTTACTCCCTTCAGTATGGCTACACCTTC. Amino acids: CASSYSLQYGYTF.

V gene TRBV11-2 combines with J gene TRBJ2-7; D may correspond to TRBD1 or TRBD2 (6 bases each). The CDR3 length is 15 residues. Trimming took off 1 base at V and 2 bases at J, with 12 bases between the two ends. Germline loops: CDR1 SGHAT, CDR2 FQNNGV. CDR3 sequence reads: CASSLVGGGPYEQYF. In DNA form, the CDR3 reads TGTGCCAGCAGCTTAGTCGGAGGGGGTCCCTACGAGCAGTACTTC.

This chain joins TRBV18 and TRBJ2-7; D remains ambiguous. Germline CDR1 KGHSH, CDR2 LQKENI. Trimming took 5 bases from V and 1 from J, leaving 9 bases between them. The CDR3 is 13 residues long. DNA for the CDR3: TGTGCCAGCTCAGATTCAATTTCCTACGAGCAGTACTTC. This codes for CASSDSISYEQYF.

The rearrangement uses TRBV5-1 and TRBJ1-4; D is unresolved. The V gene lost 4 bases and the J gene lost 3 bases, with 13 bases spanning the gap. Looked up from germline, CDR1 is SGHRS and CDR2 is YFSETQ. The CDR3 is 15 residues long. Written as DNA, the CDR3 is TGCGCCAGCAGCCCGACCCGCGTAGCTAATGAAAAACTGTTTTTT. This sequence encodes CASSPTRVANEKLFF.

The CDR3 DNA reads as TGCGCCAGCAGCCAAGCCATCGGGACAGGAAGCACAGATACGCAGTATTTT. Encoded protein: CASSQAIGTGSTDTQYF. The chain joins TRBV4-3 to TRBJ2-3; 8 bases match TRBD1. Germline V gene lookup returns CDR1 LGHNA and CDR2 YSLEER. The V gene end was trimmed by 1 base and the J gene end by 0 bases; junction bases not matched to a gene: 6. CDR3 length: 17 residues.

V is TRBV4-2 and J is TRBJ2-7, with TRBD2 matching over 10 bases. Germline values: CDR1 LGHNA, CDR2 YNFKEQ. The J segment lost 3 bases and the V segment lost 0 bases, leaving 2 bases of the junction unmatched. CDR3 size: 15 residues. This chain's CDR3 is CASSQDLAGVYEQYF. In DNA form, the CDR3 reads TGTGCCAGCAGCCAAGATCTAGCGGGGGTCTACGAGCAGTACTTC.